This TCR beta chain appears in the sequencing data of a study of CD4 and CD8 cells across lung adenocarcinoma regions. Regarding this clonotype: An end of the junction differs from the germline gene, which may be a read error.

TCRdb re-called the PCR reads through MiXCR, storing one row per CDR3 protein. The sample contains 20,000 to 25,000 distinct CDR3 sequences, over 50% of which appear only once. The patients had localized lung adenocarcinoma, a non-small cell subtype. CDR3 length equals 15 residues. J is TRBJ2-5 and V is TRBV12-3 or TRBV12-4, with D maybe TRBD2 (6 bases). The sequencing sample was made of CD8+ T cells from the center of a lung tumor. The sequence was collected from a female donor with lung adenocarcinoma. The CD4 and CD8 labels of this study may be unreliable. Here the CDR3 reads CARGTGGFGPDTQYF. CDR3 in DNA: TGTGCCAGGGGGACTGGGGGTTTTGGCCCAGATACGCAGTATTTC.